A single T cell receptor beta chain is shown here with its context. This sample is part of a study of T cell changes during pregnancy in multiple sclerosis. Method: immunoSEQ multiplex PCR; TCRdb's copy keeps in-frame clones and lacks some. The table lists fewer than 50,000 clones, 85% to 95% of them singletons. This clonotype originated in a female donor with multiple sclerosis, enrolled in a pregnancy study. The specimen comprised CD8+ T cells from peripheral blood mononuclear cells, sampled before pregnancy.

The CDR3 sequence is CASSQDSQRGETQYF. The CDR3 nucleotides are TGCGCCAGCAGCCAAGATTCCCAGAGGGGGGAGACCCAGTACTTC. This rearrangement joins TRBV4-3 to TRBJ2-5, with D possibly TRBD1 on 6 matching bases. V dropped 0 bases and J dropped 5 bases, with 13 bases sitting between them. The CDR3 has 15 amino acids. Germline V lookup: CDR1 LGHNA, CDR2 YSLEER.